This T cell receptor (beta chain) was retrieved from a study of control samples from healthy donors and cancer patients. This clone occurred a few times. V lost 3 bases and J lost 1; bases outside the gene matches: 10. The CDR3 extends over 18 amino acids. Germline lookup yields CDR1 ENHRY and CDR2 SYGVKD. The method was immunoSEQ multiplex PCR; TCRdb's version includes in-frame clones alone and lacks a portion of them. The sample has almost 90,000 clones, approximately 81% seen once. The chain couples TRBV10-3 to TRBJ2-3; 10 bases align to TRBD2. The material sequenced was blood. The TCR was taken from a woman aged 40 to 49 in good health. CDR3 in DNA: TGTGCCATCAGTGAAGGAGCGGGGGGGCCGTTTGGCACAGATACGCAGTATTTT. This translates into CAISEGAGGPFGTDTQYF.